This T cell receptor (beta chain) derives from a study of identical twins. Study-wide points: Conclusions rested on cross-sectional statistics rather than following the same donors. Monozygotic twins shared more out-of-frame TCR alpha than recombination models predicted.

TCRdb recomputed calls from the 5' RACE reads with MiXCR, one row per CDR3 protein. The repertoire holds about 660,000 distinct CDR3 sequences, with more than 6.5% as singletons. Of note for this clonotype: Its antigen is not identified.

All of the donors were Caucasians in good health. This CDR3 contains 12 residues. V shed 8 bases and J shed 3 bases, with 9 bases lying between them. Germline CDR1 reads SEHNR; CDR2 reads FQNEAQ (reference sequence). In addition, the sample was reused for a study of yellow fever vaccine responses in identical twins.

The sequence was obtained from a woman aged 18-30 years in good health. The rearrangement joins TRBV7-9 to TRBJ2-3; D gene uncertain. The sample was PBMCs. Here the CDR3 DNA reads TGTGCCAGCCTCGCCAGGACAGATACGCAGTATTTT. This codes for CASLARTDTQYF.